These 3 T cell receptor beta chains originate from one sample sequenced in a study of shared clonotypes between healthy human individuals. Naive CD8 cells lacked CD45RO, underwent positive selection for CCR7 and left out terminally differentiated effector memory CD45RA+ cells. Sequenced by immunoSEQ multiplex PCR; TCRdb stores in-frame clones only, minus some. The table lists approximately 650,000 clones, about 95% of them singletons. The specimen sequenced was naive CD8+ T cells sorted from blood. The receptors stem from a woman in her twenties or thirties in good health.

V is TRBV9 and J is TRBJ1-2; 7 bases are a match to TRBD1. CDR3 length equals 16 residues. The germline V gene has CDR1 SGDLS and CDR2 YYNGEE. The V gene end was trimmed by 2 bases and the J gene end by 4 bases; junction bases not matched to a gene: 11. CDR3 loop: CASSVRGRESGYGYTF. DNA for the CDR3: TGTGCCAGCAGCGTGAGGGGGCGCGAGAGTGGCTATGGCTACACCTTC.

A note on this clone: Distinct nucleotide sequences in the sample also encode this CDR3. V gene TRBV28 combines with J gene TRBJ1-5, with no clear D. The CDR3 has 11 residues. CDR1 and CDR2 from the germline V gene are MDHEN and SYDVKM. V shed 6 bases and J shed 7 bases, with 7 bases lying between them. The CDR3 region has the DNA TGTGCCAGCAGCCTAGGGCAGCCCCAGCATTTT. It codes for CASSLGQPQHF.

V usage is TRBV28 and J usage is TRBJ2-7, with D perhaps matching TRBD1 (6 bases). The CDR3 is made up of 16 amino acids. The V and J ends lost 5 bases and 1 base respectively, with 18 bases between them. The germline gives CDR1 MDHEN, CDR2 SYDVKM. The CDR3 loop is CASSTTRTVPSYEQYF. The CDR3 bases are TGTGCCAGCAGTACGACCCGGACAGTCCCATCCTACGAGCAGTACTTC.